This section outlines one T cell receptor (beta chain) sequence together with its context. Its antigen is unidentified. The sample is drawn from a study of T cell repertoires in cytomegalovirus infection. The study's findings and limits: Predominance within the ex vivo response was attributable to HLA-C-restricted CMV-specific TCR beta clonotypes.

The CDR3 loop spans 16 amino acids. V was clipped by 5 bases and J by 5 bases, with 21 bases between them. Germline CDR1 reads SEHNR; CDR2 reads FQNEAQ (reference sequence). One entry per CDR3 protein results from TCRdb running MiXCR on the reads. The table has roughly 100,000 distinct CDR3 sequences, 35% to 50% seen once. The rearrangement uses TRBV7-9 and TRBJ2-5; no clear D gene. The sample was CD8+ T cells from cultured PBMCs, taken from culture after CMV antigen stimulation. The receptor comes from a human donor in good health (CMV status not recorded). Some clones in this sample may be carry-over from other donors' samples. The CDR3 DNA follows: TGTGCCAGCAGCATTCTAAACTCCCCGGAACGGGAGACCCAGTACTTC. Its translation: CASSILNSPERETQYF.